The source of this TCR beta chain is a study of cytomegalovirus exposure and HLA in healthy donors. Whole-study results and caveats: A reported reduction in N-insertions relative to the roughly 710-donor mean was seen in an Asian-associated ancestry cluster in a later analysis. Presence/absence comparisons presumed near-even sequencing depth among donors.

The germline CDR1 and CDR2 sequences are SNHLY and FYNNEI. The length of the CDR3 is 14 residues. V was pared by 5 bases and J by 2 bases, with 4 bases of the junction left unmatched. The PCR was carried out with 60 Vbeta primers and 13 Jbeta primers. The table came from immunoSEQ multiplex PCR; TCRdb's copy has only in-frame clones and leaves some out. Of about 100,000 clones in the sample, roughly 76% are singletons; the top ten hold 3.5% to 5%. Points on this clone: Antigen unknown.

The V gene is TRBV2, the J gene TRBJ2-5; TRBD1 matches 8 bases. The sequenced sample consisted of PBMCs. The origin of this receptor is a man aged 35-49 years in good health and CMV-seronegative. CDR3 sequence (DNA): TGTGCCAGCAGTTTTAACAGGGGGCAAGAGACCCAGTACTTC. It is translated as CASSFNRGQETQYF.